Below, 7 T cell receptor beta chains from the same sample are listed, as sequenced in a study of cytomegalovirus exposure and HLA in healthy donors. The primer mix had 60 Vbeta and 13 Jbeta primers. Method: immunoSEQ multiplex PCR; TCRdb's copy keeps in-frame clones and lacks some. This sample yields some 190,000 clones, of which under 80% are seen a single time; about 2.5% belongs to the top ten. Sequenced sample: PBMCs. The receptors derive from a young woman in good health and CMV-seropositive.

The J gene is TRBJ1-1, the V gene TRBV19; D is perhaps TRBD1 (6 bases). Trimming cost V 7 bases and J 1 base, with 16 bases left between them. Germline values: CDR1 LNHDA, CDR2 SQIVND (reference sequence). This CDR3 comprises 15 residues. The CDR3 coding sequence is TGTGCCAGTACTACCAGGGGCCTAGGGAACACTGAAGCTTTCTTT. Translation gives CASTTRGLGNTEAFF.

The chain's CDR3 is CASSKAGAVETQYF. In DNA, the CDR3 is TGTGCCAGCAGTAAAGCGGGGGCCGTGGAGACCCAGTACTTC. The chain has TRBV6-5 and TRBJ2-5; TRBD2 agrees at 8 bases. The germline V gene encodes CDR1 MNHEY and CDR2 SVGAGI. This CDR3 region has 14 residues. Trimming removed 5 bases from V and 5 bases from J; junction bases left unmatched: 7.

This chain connects TRBV9 to TRBJ1-6; unclear D gene. Trimming removed 1 base at V and 7 bases at J, with 6 bases between. From germline, CDR1 is SGDLS and CDR2 YYNGEE. This CDR3 comprises 13 residues. The CDR3 region is CASSVFENSPLHF. The DNA for the CDR3 is TGTGCCAGCAGCGTATTTGAGAATTCACCCCTCCACTTT.

This sequence joins TRBV5-6 and TRBJ2-3; TRBD2 matches 8 bases. Germline V lookup: CDR1 SGHDT, CDR2 YYEEEE. V lost 1 base to trimming and J lost 2 bases; unmatched junction nucleotides: 3. The CDR3 length is 15 residues. CDR3 loop: CASSLFSGATDTQYF. CDR3 sequence (DNA): TGTGCCAGCAGCTTGTTTAGCGGGGCCACAGATACGCAGTATTTT.

This clone was seen a single time. This sequence joins TRBV27 and TRBJ1-5; D remains ambiguous. V dropped 6 bases and J dropped 3 bases, with 12 bases sitting between them. The V gene's germline CDR1 is MNHEY and CDR2 SMNVEV (reference sequence). The CDR3 is 14 residues long. CDR3 coding DNA: TGTGCCAGCAGGACAAACCGGTACAATCAGCCCCAGCATTTT. This sequence encodes CASRTNRYNQPQHF.

The chain has TRBV4-3 and TRBJ2-6; a possible D gene is TRBD1 (5 bases). From germline, CDR1 is LGHNA and CDR2 YSLEER. V gave up 3 bases and J gave up 4 bases, with 16 bases separating them. The CDR3 totals 17 residues. The CDR3 loop reads CASSQTFQGSGANVLTF. The CDR3 DNA reads TGCGCCAGCAGCCAGACCTTTCAGGGTTCCGGGGCCAACGTCCTGACTTTC.

This clone was counted between two and nine times. The chain employs TRBV14 and TRBJ1-6, with a possible D match to TRBD1 (5 bases). V lost 5 bases and J 8 bases, leaving 7 bases between the germline ends. Germline V CDR1 and CDR2: SGHDN, FVKESK. CDR3 length: 12 amino acids. The CDR3 bases are TGTGCCAGCAGCTCCAGGGATTCACCCCTCCACTTT. This gives the protein CASSSRDSPLHF.